The 23 T cell receptor beta chains in this list originate from one sample, sequenced in a study of cytomegalovirus exposure and HLA in healthy donors. 60 Vbeta and 13 Jbeta primers were used in PCR. TCRdb's table, derived via immunoSEQ multiplex PCR, lists solely in-frame clones and lacks some. The sample contains around 200,000 clones, approximately 79% of which appear only once. Sequencing was carried out using PBMCs. Receptors originate from a male donor in good health and CMV-seronegative.

This sequence joins TRBV6-4 and TRBJ2-1, with D perhaps TRBD1 (5 bases). The germline gives CDR1 MRHNA, CDR2 SNTAGT. Trimming shortened V by 0 bases and J by 4 bases, and 10 bases separated the two germline ends. This CDR3 is 15 amino acids long. CDR3 DNA: TGTGCCAGCAGTGACTCGCAGACAGAATACAATGAGCAGTTCTTC. The encoded protein is CASSDSQTEYNEQFF.

The gene calls are TRBV5-8 and TRBJ2-7; weak D call: TRBD1 (7 bases). From germline, CDR1 is SGHTS and CDR2 YDEGEE. The V end lost 3 bases, the J end lost 6 bases, and 16 bases lay between the germline ends. The CDR3 totals 14 residues. CDR3 nucleotide sequence: TGTGCCAGCAGCTCGACCCCAGGGGGGCGCGAGCAGTACTTC. Translated, it gives CASSSTPGGREQYF. The full variable domain, its missing parts supplied by reference TRBV5-8 and TRBJ2-7, is EAGVTQSPTHLIKTRGQQATLRCSPISGHTSVYWYQQALGLGLQFLLWYDEGEERNRGNFPPRFSGRQFPNYSSELNVNALELEDSALYLCASSSTPGGREQYFGPGTRLTVT.

V and J are TRBV2 and TRBJ2-5; D remains unclear. This CDR3 region has 14 residues. CDR1 SNHLY and CDR2 FYNNEI come from the germline V gene. Trimming cost V 2 bases and J 1 base, with 8 bases left between them. The CDR3 loop is CASSEPAVQETQYF. In DNA, the CDR3 is TGTGCCAGCAGTGAACCCGCAGTCCAAGAGACCCAGTACTTC. The full variable domain, completed using reference TRBV2 and TRBJ2-5, is EPEVTQTPSHQVTQMGQEVILRCVPISNHLYFYWYRQILGQKVEFLVSFYNNEISEKSEIFDDQFSVERPDGSNFTLKIRSTKLEDSAMYFCASSEPAVQETQYFGPGTRLLVL.

In DNA, the CDR3 is TGTGCCAGCAGTTTGGGACAGGGGGGCCCCTACGAGCAGTACTTC. It encodes CASSLGQGGPYEQYF. This chain connects TRBV27 to TRBJ2-7; 11 bases are shared with TRBD1. The V gene's germline CDR1 is MNHEY and CDR2 SMNVEV (reference sequence). V dropped 3 bases and J dropped 2; count of bases not matched to a gene: 3. CDR3 size: 15 residues.

The chain has TRBV5-4 and TRBJ2-1; the match to TRBD1 covers 11 bases. Germline-derived CDR1 and CDR2 are SGHNT and YYREEE (reference sequence). CDR3 length equals 17 residues. Losses at the gene ends were 4 bases for V and 3 bases for J; bases not matched to a gene: 9. CDR3 sequence (DNA): TGTGCCAGCAGCACCGGACAGGGGGCGCGTTTCTACAATGAGCAGTTCTTC. Translated: CASSTGQGARFYNEQFF.

This clone turned up a few times. The chain links TRBV27 to TRBJ2-7; 14 bases are a match to TRBD2. The CDR3 length is 15 residues. In germline, CDR1 is MNHEY, CDR2 SMNVEV (reference sequence). The ends lost 3 bases at V and 3 bases at J; junction bases unmatched: 1. The CDR3 bases are TGTGCCAGCAGTTTGGGGACTAGCGGGAGCTACGAGCAGTACTTC. This gives the protein CASSLGTSGSYEQYF.

The gene calls are TRBV5-5 and TRBJ2-1; D might be TRBD2 (5 bases). V was cut by 3 bases and J by 8 bases, with 9 bases left in between. The CDR3 covers 12 residues. Germline CDR1 reads SGHKS; CDR2 reads YYEKEE (reference sequence). CDR3 DNA: TGTGCCAGCAGCTGGCGGCGGGATGAGCAGTTCTTC. It is translated as CASSWRRDEQFF.

The chain links TRBV27 to TRBJ1-5; D call uncertain. The V and J ends lost 0 bases and 2 bases respectively, with 14 bases between them. CDR3 size: 17 residues. From germline, CDR1 is MNHEY and CDR2 SMNVEV (reference sequence). This chain's CDR3 is CASSLSSGGYGNQPQHF. In DNA, the CDR3 is TGTGCCAGCAGTTTATCGTCGGGTGGTTATGGCAATCAGCCCCAGCATTTT.

This clone has a handful of counts. This chain connects TRBV6-1 to TRBJ1-4; possible D gene TRBD1, 5 bases. CDR3 length: 14 amino acids. The germline V gene has CDR1 MNHNS and CDR2 SASEGT. With 1 base removed from V and 4 bases from J, the gap between germline ends came to 7 bases. For the CDR3, the DNA is TGTGCCAGCAGTGAAGGTCAGGGTAATGAAAAACTGTTTTTT. This gives the protein CASSEGQGNEKLFF.

In this sample, this clone turned up a few times. The identical CDR3 is also encoded by other nucleotide sequences in the sample. V is TRBV5-1 and J is TRBJ2-2; 16 nucleotides agree with TRBD2. Germline V lookup: CDR1 SGHRS, CDR2 YFSETQ. V shed 3 bases and J 0 bases; nucleotides not matched to a gene: 2. CDR3 size: 18 residues. The CDR3 loop reads CASSSGLAGGPNTGELFF. The CDR3 bases are TGCGCCAGCAGCTCGGGACTAGCGGGGGGGCCGAACACCGGGGAGCTGTTTTTT. The full variable domain, rest sourced from reference TRBV5-1 and TRBJ2-2, is KAGVTQTPRYLIKTRGQQVTLSCSPISGHRSVSWYQQTPGQGLQFLFEYFSETQRNKGNFPGRFSGRQFSNSRSEMNVSTLELGDSALYLCASSSGLAGGPNTGELFFGEGSRLTVL.

This chain joins TRBV28 and TRBJ2-2; tentatively, D is TRBD1 (5 bases). In germline, CDR1 is MDHEN, CDR2 SYDVKM. The CDR3 totals 14 residues. With 2 bases removed from V and 3 bases from J, the gap between germline ends came to 7 bases. The CDR3 DNA reads as TGTGCCAGCAGTTTAAGGGGCTACACCGGGGAGCTGTTTTTT. Translation: CASSLRGYTGELFF.

The chain recombines TRBV4-2 with TRBJ2-7, with TRBD2 as a possible D gene (6 bases). V lost 0 bases and J 6 bases, leaving 15 bases between the germline ends. Germline V lookup: CDR1 LGHNA, CDR2 YNFKEQ. This CDR3 is 15 amino acids long. CDR3: CASSQDWRDGLEQYF. For the CDR3, the DNA is TGTGCCAGCAGCCAAGATTGGCGGGACGGGCTCGAGCAGTACTTC.

The chain joins TRBV28 to TRBJ2-2; 10 bases agree with TRBD1. Germline trimming cut 7 bases from V and 3 bases from J; bases unmatched to any gene: 2. CDR3 length equals 14 residues. The V gene's germline CDR1 is MDHEN and CDR2 SYDVKM. CDR3 residues: CASKGTGDTGELFF. DNA of the CDR3: TGTGCCAGCAAGGGGACAGGGGACACCGGGGAGCTGTTTTTT.

The chain carries TRBV27 and TRBJ2-2; possibly TRBD2 for D (6 bases). V was clipped by 9 bases and J by 4 bases, with 21 bases between them. Per the germline V gene, CDR1 is MNHEY and CDR2 is SMNVEV (reference sequence). The CDR3 is made up of 16 amino acids. The CDR3 loop is CASGSMGGSGTGELFF. Here the CDR3 DNA reads TGTGCCAGTGGGTCGATGGGGGGATCTGGCACCGGGGAGCTGTTTTTT.

CDR3 coding DNA: TGTGCCAGCAGTGAAGCGAAGGACCTAGCACCCCCCGAGCAGTACTTC. Protein: CASSEAKDLAPPEQYF. V and J are TRBV6-4 and TRBJ2-7, with D possibly TRBD2 on 5 matching bases. Between the trimmed V and J ends, which lost 3 bases and 6 bases, there was a span of 21 bases. Germline CDR1 and CDR2: MRHNA and SNTAGT. The CDR3 contains 16 residues.

This clone showed up just once. The chain carries TRBV28 and TRBJ1-2; D might be TRBD1 (6 bases). The V end was cut by 2 bases, the J end by 8 bases, with 9 bases between. The CDR3 sequence is 12 residues long. Germline V gene data show CDR1 as MDHEN and CDR2 as SYDVKM. DNA of the CDR3: TGTGCCAGCAGTTTAGGGGGCTGGGGCTACACCTTC. This sequence encodes CASSLGGWGYTF.

The V call is TRBV27, the J call TRBJ2-1; D perhaps matches TRBD1 (6 bases). This CDR3 is 16 amino acids long. Trimming took 1 base from V and 7 from J, leaving 17 bases between them. The V gene's germline CDR1 is MNHEY and CDR2 SMNVEV (reference sequence). CDR3 sequence reads: CASSLYYRSGDNEQFF. CDR3 in DNA: TGTGCCAGCAGTTTATACTACAGGTCAGGGGATAATGAGCAGTTCTTC.

The chain is built from TRBV29-1 and TRBJ2-7, with 8 positions matching TRBD1. Germline assignment: CDR1 SQVTM and CDR2 ANQGSEA. The CDR3 runs to 15 residues. Germline trimming cut 1 base from V and 2 bases from J; bases unmatched to any gene: 7. The chain's CDR3 is CSVEASDRATYEQYF. CDR3 bases: TGCAGCGTTGAAGCCTCGGACAGGGCTACCTACGAGCAGTACTTC.

This clone has more than one count but fewer than ten. This sequence joins TRBV4-2 and TRBJ2-5; 9 nucleotides line up with TRBD1. The CDR3 loop spans 15 amino acids. Trimming removed 2 bases from V and 5 bases from J; junction bases left unmatched: 6. In germline, CDR1 is LGHNA, CDR2 YNFKEQ. The CDR3 coding sequence is TGTGCCAGCAGCCAATTCGGACAGGGGCAGGAGACCCAGTACTTC. Encoded protein: CASSQFGQGQETQYF.

This chain links TRBV7-9 with TRBJ2-3, with 13 bases fitting TRBD2. In germline, CDR1 is SEHNR, CDR2 FQNEAQ (reference sequence). The trim removed 11 bases at V and 5 bases at J, leaving 13 bases unmatched. The CDR3 runs 16 residues. CDR3 DNA: TGTGCCGGGCTTGGACTAGCGGGAGCCCGGGGAGATACGCAGTATTTT. This gives the protein CAGLGLAGARGDTQYF. The whole variable domain, filled in from reference TRBV7-9 and TRBJ2-3, reads DTGVSQNPRHKITKRGQNVTFRCDPISEHNRLYWYRQTLGQGPEFLTYFQNEAQLEKSRLLSDRFSAERPKGSFSTLEIQRTEQGDSAMYLCAGLGLAGARGDTQYFGPGTRLTVL.

The V gene is TRBV7-6, the J gene TRBJ2-5; 8 bases match TRBD1. The DNA end is a closer match to TRBJ2-7, so the J assignment may be wrong. Germline CDR1 and CDR2: SGHVS and FNYEAQ. The CDR3 has 15 residues. This CDR3 reads CASSLATGATYEQYF. Written as DNA, the CDR3 is TGTGCCAGCAGCTTAGCGACAGGGGCGACCTACGAGCAGTACTTC.

V gene TRBV4-1 combines with J gene TRBJ1-6, with a tentative D call TRBD1 (5 bases). The V gene lost 1 base and the J gene lost 8 bases, with 21 bases spanning the gap. CDR1 and CDR2 (germline): MGHRA, YSYEKL. The CDR3 extends over 18 amino acids. CDR3 residues: CASSQVGTAGRSYSPLHF. For the CDR3, the DNA is TGCGCCAGCAGCCAAGTGGGAACGGCAGGGCGGAGTTATTCACCCCTCCACTTT.

The chain combines TRBV7-9 with TRBJ2-1; maybe TRBD2 (5 bases). The CDR3 has 16 residues. V was shortened by 5 bases and J by 7 bases, with 21 bases between the two germline ends. CDR1 SEHNR and CDR2 FQNEAQ come from the germline V gene (reference sequence). The CDR3 loop is CASSPRGTLPRNEQFF. As DNA, the CDR3 is TGTGCCAGCAGCCCCCGGGGAACTCTACCCCGGAATGAGCAGTTCTTC.